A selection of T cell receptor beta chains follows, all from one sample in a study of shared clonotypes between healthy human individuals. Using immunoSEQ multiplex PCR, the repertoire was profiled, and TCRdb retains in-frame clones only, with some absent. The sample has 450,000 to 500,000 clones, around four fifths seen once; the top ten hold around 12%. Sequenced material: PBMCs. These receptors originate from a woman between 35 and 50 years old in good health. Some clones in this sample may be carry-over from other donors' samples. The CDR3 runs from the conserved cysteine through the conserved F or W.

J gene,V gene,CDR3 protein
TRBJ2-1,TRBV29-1,CSVGIGTGGHEQFF
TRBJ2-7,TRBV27,CASSLGTGVGSYEQYF
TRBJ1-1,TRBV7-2,CASSLDSYTEAFF
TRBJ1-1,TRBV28,CASSILGQVGNTEAFF
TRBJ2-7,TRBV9,CASSVRNEQYF
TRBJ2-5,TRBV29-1,CSVPGGGNTETQYF
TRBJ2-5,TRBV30,CAWNRAEETQYF
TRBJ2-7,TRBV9,CASSVALLAGGLFYEQYF
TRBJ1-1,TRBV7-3,CASSTGTEAFF
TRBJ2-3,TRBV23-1,CASSQPLGWTDTQYF
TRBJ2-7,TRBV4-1,CASSLTTGTGGREQYF
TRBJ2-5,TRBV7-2,CASSQAETQYF
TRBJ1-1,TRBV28,CASTLGNTEAFF
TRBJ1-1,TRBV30,CAWSPATEAFF
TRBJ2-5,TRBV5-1,CASSPGQGETQYF
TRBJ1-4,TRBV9,CASSPPAEGGNEKLFF
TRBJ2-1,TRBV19,CASSTRGEQFF
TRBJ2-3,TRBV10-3,CAISESTGPVTDTQYF
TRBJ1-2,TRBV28,CASSNRGRGYGYTF
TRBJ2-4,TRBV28,CASRERGGENIQYF
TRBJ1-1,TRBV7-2,CASSHRQLNTEAFF
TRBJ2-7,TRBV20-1,CSASEAYEQYF
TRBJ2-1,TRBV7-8,CASSLAGVAGRFF
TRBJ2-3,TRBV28,CASSSNGGRLTDTQYF
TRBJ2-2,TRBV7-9,CASSLATGGATWYTGELFF
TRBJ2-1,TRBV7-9,CASSFAGRIGNEQFF
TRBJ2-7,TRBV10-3,CAISDLLAPRYEQYF
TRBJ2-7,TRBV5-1,CASSLIPGDEQYF
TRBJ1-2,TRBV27,CASSTPTGSGYTF
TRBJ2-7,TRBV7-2,CASSFMSGASYEQYF
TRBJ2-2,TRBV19,CASNPGQGVNTGELFF
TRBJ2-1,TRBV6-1,CASSGYRSSYNEQFF
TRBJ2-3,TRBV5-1,CASSLTGGADTQYF
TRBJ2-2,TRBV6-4,CASSDRVGGELFF
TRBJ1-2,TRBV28,CASRIPSVGYTF